These 29 T cell receptor beta chains were sequenced from one sample in a study of control samples from healthy donors and cancer patients. Assay used: immunoSEQ multiplex PCR; TCRdb lists only in-frame clones, some missing. The sample gives approximately 50,000 clones, approximately 94% of which show up once; under 0.95% is in the top ten. Sequencing was done on a sample of PBMCs. The source is a man in his thirties or forties with colorectal cancer.

The rearrangement joins TRBV19 to TRBJ1-4; a possible D gene is TRBD1 (5 bases). Germline lookup yields CDR1 LNHDA and CDR2 SQIVND (reference sequence). The CDR3 consists of 14 residues. V lost 5 bases and J 10 bases, leaving 17 bases between the germline ends. CDR3 in amino acids: CASSPEGTRRKLFF. The CDR3, as DNA: TGTGCCAGTAGTCCCGAAGGGACTCGTCGAAAACTGTTTTTT.

The chain is built from TRBV3-1 (or the pseudogene TRBV3-2) and TRBJ2-7; D perhaps matches TRBD1 (6 bases). This CDR3 has 13 residues. V dropped 4 bases and J dropped 0 bases, with 7 bases sitting between them. The V gene's germline CDR1 is LGHDT and CDR2 YNNKEL (reference sequence). The CDR3 loop is CASSRGPSYEQYF. The CDR3 DNA is TGTGCCAGCAGCCGGGGGCCCTCCTACGAGCAGTACTTC.

The chain recombines TRBV6-4 with TRBJ2-1; 14 bases are shared with TRBD2. The CDR3 covers 15 residues. Germline V gene lookup returns CDR1 MRHNA and CDR2 SNTAGT. With 0 bases clipped from V and 9 bases from J, the junction kept 1 base outside the gene matches. The CDR3 loop reads CASSDSTSGGAEQFF. CDR3 sequence (DNA): TGTGCCAGCAGTGACTCGACTAGCGGGGGGGCTGAGCAGTTCTTC.

The chain links TRBV9 to TRBJ2-5; no reliable D call. The germline gives CDR1 SGDLS, CDR2 YYNGEE. V gave up 0 bases and J gave up 1 base, with 7 bases separating them. The CDR3 consists of 14 residues. CDR3: CASSVGWGQETQYF. In DNA form, the CDR3 reads TGTGCCAGCAGCGTAGGATGGGGCCAAGAGACCCAGTACTTC. Based on the CDR3 plus reference TRBV9 and TRBJ2-5, the full variable domain is DSGVTQTPKHLITATGQRVTLRCSPRSGDLSVYWYQQSLDQGLQFLIQYYNGEERAKGNILERFSAQQFPDLHSELNLSSLELGDSALYFCASSVGWGQETQYFGPGTRLLVL.

The chain carries TRBV9 and TRBJ2-1; 8 nucleotides match TRBD1. CDR1 SGDLS and CDR2 YYNGEE come from the germline V gene. The CDR3 sequence is 15 residues long. The junction had 13 bases not matched to a gene; V was cut back by 4 bases and J by 10 bases. CDR3 amino acids: CASSLGQGQPVEQFF. CDR3 nucleotides: TGTGCCAGCAGCCTCGGACAGGGCCAACCTGTCGAGCAGTTCTTC.

The rearrangement joins TRBV6-1 to TRBJ1-2; maybe TRBD1 (6 bases). Germline CDR1 reads MNHNS; CDR2 reads SASEGT. Trimming took 1 base from V and 2 from J, leaving 17 bases between them. The CDR3 has 17 residues. The CDR3 here is CASSEEGRQGLNYGYTF. The CDR3 coding sequence is TGTGCCAGCAGTGAAGAGGGGAGGCAGGGGTTAAACTATGGCTACACCTTC.

The V call is TRBV5-4, the J call TRBJ2-7; 11 bases are shared with TRBD2. The length of the CDR3 is 14 residues. The trim removed 0 bases at V and 7 bases at J, leaving 3 bases unmatched. From germline, CDR1 is SGHNT and CDR2 YYREEE (reference sequence). The CDR3 is CASSLVGLAEEQYV. In DNA form, the CDR3 reads TGTGCCAGCAGCTTGGTGGGACTAGCGGAGGAGCAGTACGTC.

This clone has just one count. The rearrangement links TRBV30 to TRBJ1-4, with 11 bases identical to TRBD1. In germline, CDR1 is GTSNPN, CDR2 SVGIG (reference sequence). The junction had 3 bases not matched to a gene; V was cut back by 1 base and J by 5 bases. The CDR3 totals 15 residues. The DNA of the CDR3 is TGTGCCTGGAGTGAAGGACAGGGGGCGAATGAAAAACTGTTTTTT. Its protein product is CAWSEGQGANEKLFF. The complete variable domain, with remaining parts taken from reference TRBV30 and TRBJ1-4, reads SQTIHQWPATLVQPVGSPLSLECTVEGTSNPNLYWYRQAAGRGLQLLFYSVGIGQISSEVPQNLSASRPQDRQFILSSKKLLLSDSGFYLCAWSEGQGANEKLFFGSGTQLSVL.

This chain connects TRBV25-1 to TRBJ1-6, with 8 bases matching TRBD1. The CDR3 extends over 14 amino acids. V lost 6 bases, J lost 9 bases, and 7 bases stayed unmatched. The germline V gene encodes CDR1 MGHDK and CDR2 SYGVNS. The CDR3 spells CASRLGTGGSPLHF. The CDR3, as DNA: TGTGCCAGCAGACTGGGGACAGGCGGTTCACCCCTCCACTTT.

This chain uses TRBV19 with TRBJ1-1; 7 positions agree with TRBD1. Germline V gene lookup returns CDR1 LNHDA and CDR2 SQIVND (reference sequence). The CDR3 is made up of 14 amino acids. V was pared by 5 bases and J by 3 bases, with 6 bases of the junction left unmatched. CDR3 in DNA: TGTGCCAGTAGTTCGGGGGGGACAGACACTGAAGCTTTCTTT. Its protein is CASSSGGTDTEAFF.

This clone was counted between two and nine times. J is TRBJ2-2 and V is TRBV7-2; D is possibly TRBD1 or TRBD2 (5 bases each). The CDR3 sequence is 14 residues long. Deletions cut 1 base from V and 7 bases from J, with 10 bases between. Looked up from germline, CDR1 is SGHTA and CDR2 is FQGNSA. The CDR3 DNA is TGTGCCAGCAGCTTAGGGGAGAGGGGCGGGGAGCTGTTTTTT. Translating gives CASSLGERGGELFF.

This chain uses TRBV5-4 with TRBJ1-1; a possible D gene is TRBD1 (6 bases). The germline CDR1 and CDR2 sequences are SGHNT and YYREEE (reference sequence). The V and J ends lost 2 bases and 0 bases respectively, with 17 bases between them. CDR3 length: 17 amino acids. CDR3 sequence: CASSFPGAWGMNTEAFF. The DNA for the CDR3 is TGTGCCAGCAGCTTCCCAGGGGCTTGGGGTATGAACACTGAAGCTTTCTTT.

J is TRBJ1-6 and V is TRBV7-6, with D possibly matching TRBD1 (6 bases). The ends were cut back, 8 bases at V and 10 bases at J, with 15 bases in the middle. The CDR3 is 13 amino acids. The V gene's germline CDR1 is SGHVS and CDR2 FNYEAQ. CDR3 protein: CASLRTAGSPLHF. The CDR3 nucleotides read TGTGCCAGCCTCAGGACAGCAGGGTCACCCCTCCACTTT.

Comment on this clone: The same CDR3 also results from other DNA sequences found in this sample. The V call is TRBV3-1 (or the pseudogene TRBV3-2), the J call TRBJ1-1; D gene unclear. The V gene's germline CDR1 is LGHDT and CDR2 YNNKEL (reference sequence). V lost 1 base, J lost 1 base, and 4 bases lay in between. CDR3 size: 13 residues. CDR3 nucleotides: TGTGCCAGCAGCCAAGGGAGGAACACTGAAGCTTTCTTT. Translation: CASSQGRNTEAFF.

CDR3 nucleotide sequence: TGTGCCAGCAGCGCCGACAGGGGAATGTATCATGGCTACACCTTC. As protein: CASSADRGMYHGYTF. The rearrangement joins TRBV9 to TRBJ1-2, with 8 bases fitting TRBD1. Germline V gene lookup returns CDR1 SGDLS and CDR2 YYNGEE. V was clipped by 3 bases and J by 6 bases; unmatched bases: 10. There are 15 residues in the CDR3.

This chain connects TRBV10-3 to TRBJ1-2; D might be TRBD1 (5 bases). V dropped 2 bases and J dropped 4 bases, with 14 bases sitting between them. The CDR3 has 15 amino acids. Germline CDR1 is ENHRY and CDR2 is SYGVKD. The CDR3 DNA follows: TGTGCCATCAGTGAGGCCCAGGGCATCCGCTATGGCTACACCTTC. As protein: CAISEAQGIRYGYTF.

This clone came up once. This sequence joins TRBV5-4 and TRBJ2-7; 7 nucleotides align to TRBD1. Germline lookup yields CDR1 SGHNT and CDR2 YYREEE (reference sequence). Trimming cost V 4 bases and J 3 bases; bases outside gene matches: 4. This CDR3 is built from 13 residues. CDR3 sequence (DNA): TGTGCCAGCAGCCTTCGGGACAGCTACGAGCAGTACTTC. This sequence encodes CASSLRDSYEQYF.

In this sample, this clone turned up once. This chain links TRBV20-1 with TRBJ2-7; tentative D call: TRBD1 (5 bases). The CDR3 loop spans 11 amino acids. The germline V gene has CDR1 DFQATT and CDR2 SNEGSKA (reference sequence). V lost 5 bases to trimming and J lost 3 bases, with 8 bases between them. CDR3 loop: CSAFQGYEQYF. CDR3 coding DNA: TGCAGTGCTTTTCAGGGCTACGAGCAGTACTTC.

This clone was picked up a small number of times. The CDR3: CAIKGTGIDEQYV. The CDR3 nucleotides read TGTGCCATCAAAGGGACAGGGATTGACGAGCAGTACGTC. V and J are TRBV10-3 and TRBJ2-7; 9 positions match TRBD1. The CDR3 has 13 residues. Germline V gene data show CDR1 as ENHRY and CDR2 as SYGVKD. V gave up 7 bases and J gave up 5 bases; unmatched junction bases: 6.

With respect to this clone: A read error may account for a junction end that differs from germline. This CDR3 is also generated by other DNA sequences in the sample. The chain joins TRBV9 to TRBJ2-3; 11 bases agree with TRBD2. Germline loops: CDR1 SGDLS, CDR2 YYNGEE. The CDR3 spans 13 residues. The CDR3 DNA is TGCGCCAGCAGCGTAGCGGGGGGGAATACGCAGTATTTT. Amino acids: CASSVAGGNTQYF.

V gene TRBV28 combines with J gene TRBJ1-6; perhaps TRBD1 as D (5 bases). Germline values: CDR1 MDHEN, CDR2 SYDVKM. The V end lost 2 bases, the J end lost 4 bases, and 15 bases lay between the germline ends. CDR3 size: 17 residues. CDR3 residues: CASSLGYRDSYNSPLHF. For the CDR3, the DNA is TGTGCCAGCAGTTTAGGCTATCGGGACTCATATAATTCACCCCTCCACTTT.

J is TRBJ1-4 and V is TRBV30; 7 bases line up with TRBD1. CDR1 is GTSNPN, CDR2 SVGIG, per germline (reference sequence). The CDR3 has 15 residues. The V and J ends lost 4 bases and 4 bases, in that order; junction bases with no gene match: 9. CDR3 in amino acids: CAWTGGQSVNEKLFF. The CDR3, as DNA: TGTGCCTGGACCGGGGGACAGAGCGTTAATGAAAAACTGTTTTTT.

This clone occurred a few times. The sample carries other DNA sequences with the same CDR3. The chain has TRBV6-5 and TRBJ1-1; a weak D match, TRBD1 (5 bases). Germline lookup yields CDR1 MNHEY and CDR2 SVGAGI. Trimming shortened V by 0 bases and J by 5 bases, and 10 bases separated the two germline ends. The CDR3 totals 14 residues. CDR3 DNA sequence: TGTGCCAGCAGTTACTCAGGGACTTGGACTGAAGCTTTCTTT. Encoded protein: CASSYSGTWTEAFF.

CDR3 in DNA: TGTGCCACCAGTGATTACCGGGACAGTTACACCGGGGAGCTGTTTTTT. Its translation: CATSDYRDSYTGELFF. This chain uses TRBV24-1 with TRBJ2-2; 7 bases align to TRBD1. The CDR3 sequence is 16 residues long. Germline loops: CDR1 KGHDR, CDR2 SFDVKD. V lost 2 bases to trimming and J lost 3 bases; unmatched junction nucleotides: 5.

The chain recombines TRBV4-2 with TRBJ2-3, with no clear D. Looked up from germline, CDR1 is LGHNA and CDR2 is YNFKEQ. This CDR3 comprises 14 residues. V lost 2 bases and J lost 2, with 8 bases in between. CDR3 sequence reads: CASSQSGYTDTQYF. The CDR3 DNA reads as TGTGCCAGCAGCCAAAGTGGGTACACAGATACGCAGTATTTT.

This chain's CDR3 is CAWDYGRAVTEAFF. CDR3 coding DNA: TGTGCCTGGGACTACGGGAGGGCGGTCACTGAAGCTTTCTTT. The chain employs TRBV30 and TRBJ1-1, with D unresolved. Germline V gives CDR1 GTSNPN, CDR2 SVGIG (reference sequence). V was trimmed by 5 bases and J by 4 bases, leaving 17 bases between them. The CDR3 is made up of 14 amino acids.

The rearrangement uses TRBV30 and TRBJ2-3; D is undetermined. This CDR3 has 12 residues. Germline V gene lookup returns CDR1 GTSNPN and CDR2 SVGIG (reference sequence). V lost 1 base and J lost 4, with 6 bases in between. CDR3 coding DNA: TGTGCCTGGAGTGATGCGGCAGATACGCAGTATTTT. Translating gives CAWSDAADTQYF.

The V call is TRBV5-5, the J call TRBJ2-7, with 7 bases lining up with TRBD1. The ends lost 4 bases at V and 4 bases at J; junction bases unmatched: 14. CDR3 length: 16 residues. Germline CDR1 is SGHKS and CDR2 is YYEKEE (reference sequence). CDR3 bases: TGTGCCAGCAGCCCTGGACAGGCGTTTTTCGTTTACGAGCAGTACGTC. Protein: CASSPGQAFFVYEQYV.

This sequence joins TRBV24-1 and TRBJ2-5; D gene uncertain. The CDR3 consists of 12 residues. Trimming took off 4 bases at V and 9 bases at J, with 11 bases between the two ends. Germline assignment: CDR1 KGHDR and CDR2 SFDVKD. The CDR3 spells CATSERSGAQYF. CDR3 DNA: TGTGCCACCAGTGAGAGGTCAGGCGCCCAGTACTTC.